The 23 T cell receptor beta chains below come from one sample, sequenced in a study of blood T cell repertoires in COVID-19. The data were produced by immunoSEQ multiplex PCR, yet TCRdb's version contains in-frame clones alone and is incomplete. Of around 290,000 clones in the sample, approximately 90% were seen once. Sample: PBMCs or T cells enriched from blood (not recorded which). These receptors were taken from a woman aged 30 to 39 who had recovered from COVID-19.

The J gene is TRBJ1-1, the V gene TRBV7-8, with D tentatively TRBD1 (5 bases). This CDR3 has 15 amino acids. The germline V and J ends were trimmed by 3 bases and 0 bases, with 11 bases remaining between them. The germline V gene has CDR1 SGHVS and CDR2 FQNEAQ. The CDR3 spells CASSLRAGLNTEAFF. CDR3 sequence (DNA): TGTGCCAGCAGCTTGCGGGCGGGACTGAACACTGAAGCTTTCTTT.

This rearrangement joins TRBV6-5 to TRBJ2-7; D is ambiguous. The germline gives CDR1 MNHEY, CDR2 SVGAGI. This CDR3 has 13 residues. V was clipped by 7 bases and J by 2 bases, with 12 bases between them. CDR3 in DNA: TGTGCCAGCAAGCGCGATGTCGCCTACGAGCAGTACTTC. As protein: CASKRDVAYEQYF.

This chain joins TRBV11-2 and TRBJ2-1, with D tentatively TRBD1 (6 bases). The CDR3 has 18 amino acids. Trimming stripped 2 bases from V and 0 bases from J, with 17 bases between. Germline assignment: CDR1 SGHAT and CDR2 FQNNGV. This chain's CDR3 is CASSLQYRTGNSYNEQFF. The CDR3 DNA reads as TGTGCCAGCAGCTTACAATACCGAACAGGGAACTCCTACAATGAGCAGTTCTTC.

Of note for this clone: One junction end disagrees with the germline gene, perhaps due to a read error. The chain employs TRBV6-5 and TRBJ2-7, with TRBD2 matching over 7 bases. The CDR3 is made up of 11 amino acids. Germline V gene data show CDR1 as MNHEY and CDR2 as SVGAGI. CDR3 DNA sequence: TGTGCCAGCCAACGGGACTACCAGCAGTACTTC. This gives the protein CASQRDYQQYF.

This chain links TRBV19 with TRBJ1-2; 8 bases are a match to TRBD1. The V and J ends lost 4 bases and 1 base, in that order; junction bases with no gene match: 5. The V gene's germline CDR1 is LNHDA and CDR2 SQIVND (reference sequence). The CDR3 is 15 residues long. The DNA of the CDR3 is TGTGCCAGTAGTAAACAGGGACAGGATAACTATGGCTACACCTTC. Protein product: CASSKQGQDNYGYTF.

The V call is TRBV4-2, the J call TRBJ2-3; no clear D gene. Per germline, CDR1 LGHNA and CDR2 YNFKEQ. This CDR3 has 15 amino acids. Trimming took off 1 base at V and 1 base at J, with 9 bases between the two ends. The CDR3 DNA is TGTGCCAGCAGCCAAGTGGCAGATCGCACAGATACGCAGTATTTT. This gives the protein CASSQVADRTDTQYF.

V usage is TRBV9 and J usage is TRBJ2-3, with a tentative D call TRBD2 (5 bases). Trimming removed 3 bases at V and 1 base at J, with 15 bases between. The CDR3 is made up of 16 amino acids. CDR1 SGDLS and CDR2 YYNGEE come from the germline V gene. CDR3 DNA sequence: TGTGCCAGCAGCGGCCGAGGAGGAGTGGGCACAGATACGCAGTATTTT. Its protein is CASSGRGGVGTDTQYF.

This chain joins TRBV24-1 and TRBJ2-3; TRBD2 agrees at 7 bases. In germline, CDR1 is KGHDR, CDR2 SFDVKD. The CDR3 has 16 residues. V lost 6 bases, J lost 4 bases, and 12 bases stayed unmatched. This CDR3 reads CATSFGGRGSPDTQYF. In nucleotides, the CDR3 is TGTGCCACCAGTTTCGGTGGTCGCGGGAGCCCAGATACGCAGTATTTT.

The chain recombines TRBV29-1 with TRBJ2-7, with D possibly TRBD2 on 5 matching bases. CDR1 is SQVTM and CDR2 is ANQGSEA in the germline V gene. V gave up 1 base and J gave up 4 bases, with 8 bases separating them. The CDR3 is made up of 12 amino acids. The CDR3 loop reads CSVEVGGYEQYF. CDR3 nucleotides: TGCAGCGTTGAAGTAGGAGGTTACGAGCAGTACTTC.

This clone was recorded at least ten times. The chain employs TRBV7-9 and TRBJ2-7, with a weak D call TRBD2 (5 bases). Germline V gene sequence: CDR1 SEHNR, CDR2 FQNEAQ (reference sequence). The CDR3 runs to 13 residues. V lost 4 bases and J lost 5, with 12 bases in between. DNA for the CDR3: TGTGCCAGCAGCTCACGGGGTCCCGACGAGCAGTACTTC. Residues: CASSSRGPDEQYF.

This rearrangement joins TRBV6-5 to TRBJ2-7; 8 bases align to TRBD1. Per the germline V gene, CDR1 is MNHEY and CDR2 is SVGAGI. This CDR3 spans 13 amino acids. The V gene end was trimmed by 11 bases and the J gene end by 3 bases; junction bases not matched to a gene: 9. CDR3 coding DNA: TGTGCCGGGGGTGCCAGGGGGCTCTACGAGCAGTACTTC. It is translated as CAGGARGLYEQYF.

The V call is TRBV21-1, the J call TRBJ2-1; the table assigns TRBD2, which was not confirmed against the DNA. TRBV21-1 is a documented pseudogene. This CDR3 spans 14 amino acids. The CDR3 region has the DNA TGTGCCAGCAGCAAAACGAACGGCTACAATGAGCAGTTCTTC. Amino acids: CASSKTNGYNEQFF.

CDR3 protein: CATSDPRGPYNEQFF. Written as DNA, the CDR3 is TGTGCCACCAGTGACCCTAGGGGTCCCTACAATGAGCAGTTCTTC. V is TRBV24-1 and J is TRBJ2-1; tentatively, D is TRBD1 (5 bases). Germline-derived CDR1 and CDR2 are KGHDR and SFDVKD. Trimming removed 4 bases at V and 2 bases at J, with 11 bases between. The CDR3 has 15 residues.

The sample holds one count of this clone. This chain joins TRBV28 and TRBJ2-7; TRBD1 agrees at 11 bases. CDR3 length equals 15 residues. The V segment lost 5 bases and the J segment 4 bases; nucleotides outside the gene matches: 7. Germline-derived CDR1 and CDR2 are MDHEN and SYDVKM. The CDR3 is CASSTPGQGGYEQYF. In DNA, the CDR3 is TGTGCCAGCAGTACACCGGGACAGGGGGGGTACGAGCAGTACTTC.

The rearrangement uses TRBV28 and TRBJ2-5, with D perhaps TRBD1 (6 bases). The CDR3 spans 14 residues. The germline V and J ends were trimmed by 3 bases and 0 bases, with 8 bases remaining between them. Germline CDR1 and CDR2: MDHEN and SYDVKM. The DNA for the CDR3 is TGTGCCAGCAGTTTCAGGGGTTACCAAGAGACCCAGTACTTC. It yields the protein CASSFRGYQETQYF. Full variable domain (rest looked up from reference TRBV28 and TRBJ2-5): DVKVTQSSRYLVKRTGEKVFLECVQDMDHENMFWYRQDPGLGLRLIYFSYDVKMKEKGDIPEGYSVSREKKERFSLILESASTNQTSMYLCASSFRGYQETQYFGPGTRLLVL.

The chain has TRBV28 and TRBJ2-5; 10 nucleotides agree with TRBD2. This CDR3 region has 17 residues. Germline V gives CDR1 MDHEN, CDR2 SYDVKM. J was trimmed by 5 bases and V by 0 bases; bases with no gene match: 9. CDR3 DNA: TGTGCCAGCAGTTTATGGGCCTCAGCGGGAGGGCGGGAGACCCAGTACTTC. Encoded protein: CASSLWASAGGRETQYF.

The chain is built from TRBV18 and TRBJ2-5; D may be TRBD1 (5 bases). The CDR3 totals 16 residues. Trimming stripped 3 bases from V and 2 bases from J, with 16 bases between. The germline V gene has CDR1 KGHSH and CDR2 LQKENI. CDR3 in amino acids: CASSPGVTGKQETQYF. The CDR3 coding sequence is TGTGCCAGCTCACCGGGTGTTACAGGAAAACAAGAGACCCAGTACTTC.

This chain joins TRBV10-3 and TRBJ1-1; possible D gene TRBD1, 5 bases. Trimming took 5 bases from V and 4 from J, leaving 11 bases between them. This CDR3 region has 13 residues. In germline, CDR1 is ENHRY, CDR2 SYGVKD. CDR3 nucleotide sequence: TGTGCCATCAGTCTGACAGTTGGCACTGAAGCTTTCTTT. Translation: CAISLTVGTEAFF.

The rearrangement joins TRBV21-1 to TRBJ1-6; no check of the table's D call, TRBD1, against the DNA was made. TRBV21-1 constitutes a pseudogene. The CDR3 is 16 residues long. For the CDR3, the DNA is TGTGCCAGCAGGAAACCACCCAGGGGTCCCAATTCACCCCTCCACTTT. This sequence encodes CASRKPPRGPNSPLHF.

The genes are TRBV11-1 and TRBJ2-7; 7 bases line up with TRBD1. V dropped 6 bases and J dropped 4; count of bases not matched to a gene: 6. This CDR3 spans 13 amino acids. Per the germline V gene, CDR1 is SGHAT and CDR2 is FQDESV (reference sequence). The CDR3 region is CASRQDRSYEQYF. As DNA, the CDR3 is TGTGCCAGCAGACAGGACAGGTCTTACGAGCAGTACTTC.

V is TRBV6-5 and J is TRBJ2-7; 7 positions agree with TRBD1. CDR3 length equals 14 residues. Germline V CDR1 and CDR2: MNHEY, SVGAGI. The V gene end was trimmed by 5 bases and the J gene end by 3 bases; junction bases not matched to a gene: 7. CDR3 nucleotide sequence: TGTGCCAGCAGTCCCCGACAGGGACGCTACGAGCAGTACTTC. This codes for CASSPRQGRYEQYF.

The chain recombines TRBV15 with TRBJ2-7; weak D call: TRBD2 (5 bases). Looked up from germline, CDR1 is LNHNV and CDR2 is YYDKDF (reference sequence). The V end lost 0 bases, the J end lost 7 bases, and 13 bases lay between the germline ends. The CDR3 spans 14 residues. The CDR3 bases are TGTGCCACCAGCAGAGACGGGGTCACGGGGGAGCAGTACTTC. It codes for CATSRDGVTGEQYF.

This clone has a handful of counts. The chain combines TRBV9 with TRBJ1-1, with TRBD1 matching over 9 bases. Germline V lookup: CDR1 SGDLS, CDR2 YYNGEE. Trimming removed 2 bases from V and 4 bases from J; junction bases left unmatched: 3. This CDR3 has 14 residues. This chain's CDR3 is CASSVGQGPTEAFF. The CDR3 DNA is TGTGCCAGCAGCGTCGGACAGGGGCCCACTGAAGCTTTCTTT.